This entry concerns a single T cell receptor (beta chain). Germline V CDR1 and CDR2: DFQATT, SNEGSKA (reference sequence). This CDR3 spans 13 amino acids. This sample was taken from a study of T cells expressing NK-cell markers. TCRdb reanalyzed the 5' RACE reads and collapses them to one entry per CDR3 protein, without DNA. The sample totals under 500,000 distinct CDR3 sequences; its top ten clones hold roughly 7.2%. This chain joins TRBV20-1 and TRBJ1-4. The TCR originated in a woman between 18 and 70 years old in good health. The specimen sequenced was blood T cells: a sorted CD56 or NKG2C T cell subset, CD4+ or CD8+ T cells, or bulk PBMC T cells (not recorded which). The CDR3 here is CSASQGPGEKLFF.